This is a list of T cell receptor beta chains from one sample in a study of CD8 T cells in Susac syndrome. TCRdb re-analysed the immunoSEQ multiplex PCR reads in MiXCR, keeping a single row per CDR3 protein. The sample contains about 300,000 distinct CDR3 sequences, 75% to 90% of which appear only once. Sequencing was performed on CD8+ T cells from PBMCs. These receptors all come from a human donor with multiple sclerosis. Each CDR3 is given with its conserved first and last residue.

CDR3 | J | length | V
CASSLEGGSYNEQFF | TRBJ2-1 | 15 | TRBV27
CASSDGSVNEQFF | TRBJ2-1 | 13 | TRBV6-4
CAWSVPPNTEAFF | TRBJ1-1 | 13 | TRBV30
CASSPTTSGRWADTQYF | TRBJ2-3 | 17 | TRBV14
CSGWDGGYTF | TRBJ1-2 | 10 | TRBV29-1
CASSASRDEQFF | TRBJ2-1 | 12 | TRBV6-1
CSARPYLGTSGRAASPTDTQYF | TRBJ2-3 | 22 | TRBV20-1
CASSVSGRQETQYF | TRBJ2-5 | 14 | TRBV9
CASSGRTEREDDEQFF | TRBJ2-1 | 16 | TRBV6-2/TRBV6-3
CASSPRGGEQFF | TRBJ2-1 | 12 | TRBV6-6
CASSSGGTTDTQYF | TRBJ2-3 | 14 | TRBV6-2/TRBV6-3
CASSQVTNEKLFF | TRBJ1-4 | 13 | TRBV4-3
CASSYYPLAGYNEQFF | TRBJ2-1 | 16 | TRBV6-2/TRBV6-3
CASSFSGPGVVYTF | TRBJ1-2 | 14 | TRBV7-9
CASSYPTQGWLYGYTF | TRBJ1-2 | 16 | TRBV6-2/TRBV6-3